Listed here are 22 T cell receptor beta chains from one sample, sequenced in a study of control samples from healthy donors and cancer patients. The table came from immunoSEQ multiplex PCR; TCRdb's copy has only in-frame clones and leaves some out. Altogether about 94,000 clones are present, just over 90% being singletons, with the ten largest covering about 4%. Sequencing was done on a sample of blood. These receptors originate from a woman between 18 and 30 years old in good health.

The CDR3 DNA is TGTGCCAGCAGTGATCGGACAGATACGCAGTATTTT. Protein sequence: CASSDRTDTQYF. The V gene is TRBV28, the J gene TRBJ2-3; no reliable D call. CDR1 and CDR2 from the germline V gene are MDHEN and SYDVKM. The CDR3 length is 12 residues. Trimming took off 5 bases at V and 3 bases at J, with 6 bases between the two ends.

The chain employs TRBV24-1 and TRBJ2-3; D uncertain. This CDR3 region has 14 residues. Per germline, CDR1 KGHDR and CDR2 SFDVKD. With 2 bases removed from V and 6 bases from J, the gap between germline ends came to 11 bases. The CDR3 loop is CATSDSFDTDTQYF. CDR3 DNA: TGTGCCACCAGTGATTCGTTCGACACGGATACGCAGTATTTT.

The J gene is TRBJ1-1, the V gene TRBV5-4; maybe TRBD1 (5 bases). The CDR3 spans 13 residues. The germline V and J ends were trimmed by 2 bases and 1 base, with 6 bases remaining between them. Germline lookup yields CDR1 SGHNT and CDR2 YYREEE (reference sequence). Here the CDR3 reads CASSFGQNTEAFF. CDR3 coding DNA: TGTGCCAGCAGCTTCGGACAGAACACTGAAGCTTTCTTT.

The chain links TRBV7-2 to TRBJ1-3; 9 bases align to TRBD1. The CDR3 is 15 residues long. Unmatched junction bases numbered 3, after V lost 2 bases and J lost 4 bases. Germline CDR1 and CDR2: SGHTA and FQGNSA. The CDR3 region is CASSLYRGLGNTIYF. CDR3 sequence (DNA): TGTGCCAGCAGCTTATACAGGGGGCTCGGAAACACCATATATTTT.

This chain uses TRBV6-5 with TRBJ1-2; a possible D gene is TRBD1 (5 bases). CDR3 length: 12 residues. Per the germline V gene, CDR1 is MNHEY and CDR2 is SVGAGI. Trimming left V 2 bases short and J 8 bases short, with 9 bases between. The CDR3 sequence is CASSYAGRGYTF. In DNA form, the CDR3 reads TGTGCCAGCAGTTACGCAGGGAGGGGCTACACCTTC.

The chain uses TRBV5-6 and TRBJ1-1; weak D call: TRBD1 (6 bases). CDR1 SGHDT and CDR2 YYEEEE come from the germline V gene. V lost 6 bases and J lost 7, with 16 bases in between. The CDR3 totals 13 residues. CDR3 sequence: CASKITGSIEAFF. CDR3 coding DNA: TGTGCCAGCAAAATTACAGGGTCCATTGAAGCTTTCTTT. The complete variable domain, with remaining parts taken from reference TRBV5-6 and TRBJ1-1, reads DAGVTQSPTHLIKTRGQQVTLRCSPKSGHDTVSWYQQALGQGPQFIFQYYEEEERQRGNFPDRFSGHQFPNYSSELNVNALLLGDSALYLCASKITGSIEAFFGQGTRLTVV.

The rearrangement links TRBV5-1 to TRBJ1-4, with TRBD1 as a possible D gene (5 bases). This CDR3 region has 14 residues. From germline, CDR1 is SGHRS and CDR2 YFSETQ. Deletions cut 4 bases from V and 5 bases from J, with 12 bases between. The CDR3 sequence: CASSGGRGNEKLFF. The CDR3 DNA follows: TGCGCCAGCAGCGGCGGCCGGGGGAATGAAAAACTGTTTTTT.

The rearrangement joins TRBV23-1 to TRBJ2-7; D gene ambiguous. TRBV23-1 is an ORF, with its function uncertain. The CDR3 loop spans 11 amino acids. V lost 6 bases and J lost 3, with 6 bases in between. The CDR3 sequence: CASRWFYEQYF. CDR3 DNA: TGCGCCAGCAGGTGGTTCTACGAGCAGTACTTC.

The V call is TRBV4-1, the J call TRBJ2-7, with D perhaps TRBD1 or TRBD2 (6 bases each). There are 16 residues in the CDR3. CDR1 and CDR2 (germline): MGHRA, YSYEKL. V lost 2 bases and J 5 bases, leaving 19 bases between the germline ends. Written as DNA, the CDR3 is TGCGCCAGCAGCCAAACTTCCCAGGGGAGGATCGACGAGCAGTACTTC. Its translation: CASSQTSQGRIDEQYF.

CDR3 sequence: CASSQEGTGGSGYTF. In DNA form, the CDR3 reads TGTGCCAGCAGCCAGGAGGGGACAGGGGGCTCTGGCTACACCTTC. The chain combines TRBV3-1 (or the pseudogene TRBV3-2) with TRBJ1-2; 12 bases are shared with TRBD1. Germline V gene lookup returns CDR1 LGHDT and CDR2 YNNKEL (reference sequence). V was clipped by 3 bases and J by 7 bases; unmatched bases: 6. This CDR3 is built from 15 residues.

The count of this clone is one. This rearrangement joins TRBV6-5 to TRBJ2-7; D gene uncertain. Germline V gene data show CDR1 as MNHEY and CDR2 as SVGAGI. Between the trimmed V and J ends, which lost 10 bases and 1 base, there was a span of 14 bases. The CDR3 spans 13 residues. The CDR3 nucleotides are TGTGCCACCGGTGGGGTTCGTTCCTACGAGCAGTACTTC. This translates into CATGGVRSYEQYF.

This sequence joins TRBV4-1 and TRBJ2-2, with TRBD1 matching over 8 bases. Germline V lookup: CDR1 MGHRA, CDR2 YSYEKL. V was pared by 4 bases and J by 7 bases, with 17 bases of the junction left unmatched. This CDR3 region has 18 residues. The CDR3 nucleotides are TGCGCCAGCAGCCCGTACAGGGGACAGGCAGGGATCATCGGGGAGCTGTTTTTT. Translation gives CASSPYRGQAGIIGELFF.

V and J are TRBV18 and TRBJ2-5; D not resolved. This CDR3 is 10 amino acids long. Between the trimmed V and J ends, which lost 8 bases and 4 bases, there was a span of 5 bases. Germline CDR1 reads KGHSH; CDR2 reads LQKENI. The CDR3 loop is CASQGETQYF. For the CDR3, the DNA is TGTGCCAGCCAAGGAGAGACCCAGTACTTC. Using reference TRBV18 and TRBJ2-5 for the parts outside the CDR3, the full variable domain is NAGVMQNPRHLVRRRGQEARLRCSPMKGHSHVYWYRQLPEEGLKFMVYLQKENIIDESGMPKERFSAEFPKEGPSILRIQQVVRGDSAAYFCASQGETQYFGPGTRLLVL.

This clone was detected a few times. This sequence joins TRBV2 and TRBJ1-1, with D perhaps matching TRBD1 (6 bases). This CDR3 is 13 amino acids long. Germline V gene data show CDR1 as SNHLY and CDR2 as FYNNEI. Deletions cut 8 bases from V and 1 base from J, with 11 bases between. The CDR3 sequence is CASDEQGNTEAFF. In DNA, the CDR3 is TGTGCCAGCGACGAACAGGGGAACACTGAAGCTTTCTTT.

This rearrangement joins TRBV25-1 to TRBJ2-3; 10 bases line up with TRBD2. The trim removed 5 bases at V and 2 bases at J, leaving 7 bases unmatched. The CDR3 loop spans 16 amino acids. Germline CDR1 MGHDK, CDR2 SYGVNS. The DNA for the CDR3 is TGTGCCAGCAGTCAATTAGCGGGGGGCTACACAGATACGCAGTATTTT. It encodes CASSQLAGGYTDTQYF.

This rearrangement joins TRBV2 to TRBJ1-3, with 7 bases aligning to TRBD1. CDR1 and CDR2 (germline): SNHLY, FYNNEI. Trimming at V came to 6 bases and at J to 0 bases, leaving 8 bases not matched to a gene. This CDR3 spans 16 amino acids. The CDR3 reads CASRYDRADSGNTIYF. The CDR3 DNA reads TGTGCCAGCAGGTACGACAGGGCCGACTCTGGAAACACCATATATTTT.

The chain couples TRBV5-8 to TRBJ2-7; D unclear. The CDR3 has 11 amino acids. The V end lost 2 bases, the J end lost 6 bases, and 6 bases lay between the germline ends. Germline V gene lookup returns CDR1 SGHTS and CDR2 YDEGEE. The CDR3 here is CASSFGPEQYF. CDR3 in DNA: TGTGCCAGCAGCTTTGGTCCCGAGCAGTACTTC.

The chain uses TRBV5-8 and TRBJ1-3; D is undetermined. Germline assignment: CDR1 SGHTS and CDR2 YDEGEE. The CDR3 is 14 amino acids. Trimming took off 2 bases at V and 4 bases at J, with 10 bases between the two ends. CDR3 residues: CASSLWGAGNTIYF. In DNA, the CDR3 is TGTGCCAGCAGCTTATGGGGAGCGGGAAACACCATATATTTT. The full variable domain, rest sourced from reference TRBV5-8 and TRBJ1-3, is EAGVTQSPTHLIKTRGQQATLRCSPISGHTSVYWYQQALGLGLQFLLWYDEGEERNRGNFPPRFSGRQFPNYSSELNVNALELEDSALYLCASSLWGAGNTIYFGEGSWLTVV.

The chain combines TRBV7-9 with TRBJ2-1; D call uncertain. Trimming took 0 bases from V and 8 from J, leaving 8 bases between them. Germline-derived CDR1 and CDR2 are SEHNR and FQNEAQ (reference sequence). The CDR3 contains 13 residues. CDR3 residues: CASSLASFDEQFF. DNA for the CDR3: TGTGCCAGCAGCTTAGCGTCCTTCGATGAGCAGTTCTTC.

V is TRBV27 and J is TRBJ2-5; D may be TRBD1 (6 bases). The CDR3 is 14 residues long. The germline V gene encodes CDR1 MNHEY and CDR2 SMNVEV (reference sequence). V lost 4 bases and J lost 5, with 14 bases in between. The CDR3 coding sequence is TGTGCCAGCAGTTCCGATACAGGGACCGAGACCCAGTACTTC. This translates into CASSSDTGTETQYF.

This chain links TRBV5-5 with TRBJ2-1; D not certain. The CDR3 runs 13 residues. Germline CDR1 and CDR2: SGHKS and YYEKEE (reference sequence). Deletions cut 7 bases from V and 2 bases from J, with 10 bases between. CDR3 coding DNA: TGTGCCAGCCTTCGTCGACCCTACAATGAGCAGTTCTTC. It codes for CASLRRPYNEQFF.

The V gene is TRBV7-2, the J gene TRBJ2-7; a weak D match, TRBD1 (5 bases). The CDR3 has 12 residues. Between the trimmed V and J ends, which lost 2 bases and 3 bases, there was a span of 5 bases. Germline V gives CDR1 SGHTA, CDR2 FQGNSA. The CDR3 DNA reads TGTGCCAGCAGCTTACAGGGCTACGAGCAGTACTTC. This encodes CASSLQGYEQYF.